This T cell receptor beta chain comes out of a study of vaccination effects on CD4 cells after COVID-19. Study results and limitations: Vaccine- and infection-induced clones showed marked clonal contraction late following vaccination.

Expansion with viral peptide pools was applied to antigen-specific CD4+ T cells by the ViraFEST assay prior to sequencing. Scientists isolated CD4+ T cells after a roughly 10-day culture period ended. Testing of the vaccine recipients showed negative nucleocapsid antibodies and no prior SARS-CoV-2 infection. Cultures of under 2.5 million PBMC per well contained approximately 10 IU/ml IL-2 plus 10 ug/ml peptides. The authors replaced half the medium with IL-2 medium on days 3 and 7. The data were produced by immunoSEQ multiplex PCR, yet TCRdb's version contains in-frame clones alone and is incomplete. The sample holds tens of thousands of clones, just under 75% seen once. This clone has just a few counts. Antigen unknown. V shed 4 bases and J 5 bases; nucleotides not matched to a gene: 7. The CDR3 runs to 14 residues. Per germline, CDR1 LNHDA and CDR2 SQIVND (reference sequence).

The TCR originated in a human donor who received a COVID-19 vaccine. The chain uses TRBV19 and TRBJ1-2, with 7 bases that match TRBD1. Specimen: CD4+ T cells from PBMCs cultured with SARS-CoV-2 spike peptides, collected before COVID-19 vaccination. The CDR3 coding sequence is TGTGCCAGTAGTAGGGAGACAGGGTCTTATGGCTACACCTTC. Encoded protein: CASSRETGSYGYTF. The variable domain in full, completed from reference TRBV19 and TRBJ1-2, reads DGGITQSPKYLFRKEGQNVTLSCEQNLNHDAMYWYRQDPGQGLRLIYYSQIVNDFQKGDIAEGYSVSREKKESFPLTVTSAQKNPTAFYLCASSRETGSYGYTFGSGTRLTVV.